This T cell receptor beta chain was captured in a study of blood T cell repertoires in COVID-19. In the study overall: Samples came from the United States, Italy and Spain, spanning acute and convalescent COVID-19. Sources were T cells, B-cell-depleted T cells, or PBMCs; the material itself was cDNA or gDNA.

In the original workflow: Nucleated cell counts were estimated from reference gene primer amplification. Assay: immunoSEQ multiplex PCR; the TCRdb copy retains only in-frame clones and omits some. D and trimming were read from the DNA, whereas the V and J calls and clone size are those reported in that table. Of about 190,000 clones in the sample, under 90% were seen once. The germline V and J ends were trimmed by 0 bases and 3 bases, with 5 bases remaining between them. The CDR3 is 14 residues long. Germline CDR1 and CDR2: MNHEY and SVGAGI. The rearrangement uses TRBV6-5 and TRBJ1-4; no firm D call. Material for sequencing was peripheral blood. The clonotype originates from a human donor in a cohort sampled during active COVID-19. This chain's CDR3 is CASSYSYANEKLFF. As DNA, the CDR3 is TGTGCCAGCAGTTACTCGTATGCTAATGAAAAACTGTTTTTT.